Shown below are 9 T cell receptor beta chains from a single sample sequenced in a study of T cell responses to AZD1222 COVID-19 vaccine. Libraries were prepared by immunoSEQ multiplex PCR; TCRdb keeps only in-frame clonotypes and omits some of them. In the table there are 200,000 or so clones, about 94% of which are singletons. The specimen was peripheral blood, collected on day 0 of AZD1222 vaccination. Receptors were obtained from an adult in good health.

The rearrangement uses TRBV7-6 and TRBJ1-4, with TRBD1 identical over 9 bases. V lost 6 bases, J lost 2 bases, and 4 bases stayed unmatched. Germline V gives CDR1 SGHVS, CDR2 FNYEAQ. The CDR3 sequence is 15 residues long. The CDR3 loop is CASSPQGATNEKLFF. DNA for the CDR3: TGTGCCAGCAGTCCACAGGGGGCGACTAATGAAAAACTGTTTTTT.

The rearrangement joins TRBV5-1 to TRBJ2-1; 11 bases are shared with TRBD1. CDR1 is SGHRS and CDR2 is YFSETQ in the germline V gene. V shed 4 bases and J 7 bases; nucleotides not matched to a gene: 13. CDR3 size: 17 residues. The CDR3 nucleotides are TGCGCCAGCAGCCTGGCTGGTGGACAGGGGGCGCGGAATGAGCAGTTCTTC. Its translation: CASSLAGGQGARNEQFF. Together with reference TRBV5-1 and TRBJ2-1, the CDR3 gives the full variable domain: KAGVTQTPRYLIKTRGQQVTLSCSPISGHRSVSWYQQTPGQGLQFLFEYFSETQRNKGNFPGRFSGRQFSNSRSEMNVSTLELGDSALYLCASSLAGGQGARNEQFFGPGTRLTVL.

This rearrangement joins TRBV28 to TRBJ2-7; TRBD1 might be the D (5 bases). Germline V gene lookup returns CDR1 MDHEN and CDR2 SYDVKM. V was clipped by 8 bases and J by 1 base, with 18 bases between them. The CDR3 is 15 residues long. The CDR3 spells CASALPRGESYEQYF. For the CDR3, the DNA is TGTGCCAGCGCCCTCCCTAGGGGCGAGTCCTACGAGCAGTACTTC.

The V gene is TRBV10-1, the J gene TRBJ2-2, with D possibly being TRBD1 (6 bases). Germline V gene lookup returns CDR1 WNHNN and CDR2 SYGVQD (reference sequence). The CDR3 loop spans 16 amino acids. Deletions cut 3 bases from V and 6 bases from J, with 17 bases between. This CDR3 reads CASSDFNRVESGELFF. The CDR3 DNA sequence: TGCGCCAGCAGTGACTTCAACAGGGTTGAGTCCGGGGAGCTGTTTTTT.

Only one count was recorded for this clone. This chain's CDR3 is CASTPRLAGSYGYTF. The CDR3 DNA is TGTGCCAGCACCCCCAGGCTAGCAGGGAGTTATGGCTACACCTTC. V gene TRBV6-4 combines with J gene TRBJ1-2, with D tentatively TRBD1 (5 bases). CDR3 size: 15 residues. The ends were cut back, 7 bases at V and 5 bases at J, with 20 bases in the middle. In germline, CDR1 is MRHNA, CDR2 SNTAGT.

The genes are TRBV4-3 and TRBJ1-2; D might be TRBD1 (5 bases). Between the trimmed V and J ends, which lost 0 bases and 5 bases, there was a span of 13 bases. The CDR3 spans 15 residues. Germline CDR1 reads LGHNA; CDR2 reads YSLEER. CDR3: CASSQDIRGEYGYTF. For the CDR3, the DNA is TGCGCCAGCAGCCAAGATATACGGGGCGAATATGGCTACACCTTC.

The chain has TRBV5-4 and TRBJ2-7; 10 nucleotides align to TRBD2. The junction had 4 bases not matched to a gene; V was cut back by 0 bases and J by 1 base. Germline V gene data show CDR1 as SGHNT and CDR2 as YYREEE (reference sequence). The CDR3 sequence is 16 residues long. The CDR3 spells CASSLGAGGLSYEQYF. CDR3 in DNA: TGTGCCAGCAGCTTGGGAGCGGGAGGGCTTTCCTACGAGCAGTACTTC.

The rearrangement joins TRBV14 to TRBJ1-2; tentatively, D is TRBD1 (5 bases). The CDR3 contains 15 residues. Germline CDR1 SGHDN, CDR2 FVKESK. V lost 4 bases, J lost 8 bases, and 20 bases lay in between. Here the CDR3 reads CASSRYAGLTGGYTF. The DNA for the CDR3 is TGTGCCAGCAGCCGCTACGCGGGGCTGACGGGGGGCTACACCTTC.

The V gene is TRBV7-8, the J gene TRBJ1-1; D not resolved. CDR1 is SGHVS, CDR2 FQNEAQ, per germline. Trimming took off 5 bases at V and 1 base at J, with 14 bases between the two ends. This CDR3 comprises 15 residues. The DNA of the CDR3 is TGTGCCAGCAGCCAACCCGGTTGGGAGAACACTGAAGCTTTCTTT. Residues: CASSQPGWENTEAFF. The complete variable domain, with remaining parts taken from reference TRBV7-8 and TRBJ1-1, reads GAGVSQSPRYKVAKRGQDVALRCDPISGHVSLFWYQQALGQGPEFLTYFQNEAQLDKSGLPSDRFFAERPEGSVSTLKIQRTQQEDSAVYLCASSQPGWENTEAFFGQGTRLTVV.